This T cell receptor beta chain was identified during a study of OX40 agonist ivuxolimab in advanced cancers. The CDR3 has 16 residues. Trimming took 4 bases from V and 7 from J; bases not matched to a gene: 16. CDR1 is SGHRS, CDR2 YFSETQ, per germline. TCRdb's table, derived via immunoSEQ multiplex PCR, lists solely in-frame clones and lacks some. Here the sample spans 45,000 or so clones, about 90% being singletons. This chain uses TRBV5-1 with TRBJ2-5, with 7 positions matching TRBD1. This TCR was recovered from an adult with an advanced solid tumor such as melanoma, head and neck, liver or kidney cancer. The material was CD4+ or CD8+ T cells sorted from blood, obtained in a trial of the OX40 agonist ivuxolimab. CDR3 in DNA: TGCGCCAGCAGCCCAGGGGCGACAGGGTGGAAGGTGACCCAGTACTTC. It encodes CASSPGATGWKVTQYF.